One sample yielded the 9 T cell receptor beta chains listed below, sequenced in a study of control samples from healthy donors and cancer patients. Here immunoSEQ multiplex PCR was the method, and the copy in TCRdb shows in-frame clones only, minus some. The table lists 120,000 or so clones, approximately 92% of them singletons. The sample comprised PBMCs. The origin of the receptors is a man older than 75 with head and neck cancer.

The chain recombines TRBV5-4 with TRBJ2-5, with 7 bases identical to TRBD2. V dropped 4 bases and J dropped 3; count of bases not matched to a gene: 3. The CDR3 is 13 residues long. CDR1 and CDR2 (germline): SGHNT, YYREEE (reference sequence). CDR3 bases: TGTGCCAGCAGCCGCCGGGGGGAAGAGACCCAGTACTTC. As protein: CASSRRGEETQYF.

CDR3 sequence reads: CASSIGSVSTDTQYF. As DNA, the CDR3 is TGTGCCAGTAGTATAGGATCGGTCTCCACAGATACGCAGTATTTT. V gene TRBV19 combines with J gene TRBJ2-3, with D unresolved. Between the trimmed V and J ends, which lost 1 base and 2 bases, there was a span of 10 bases. The germline CDR1 and CDR2 sequences are LNHDA and SQIVND (reference sequence). The CDR3 is made up of 15 amino acids.

The rearrangement joins TRBV5-1 to TRBJ1-4, with a weak D call TRBD1 (6 bases). V lost 2 bases and J 4 bases, leaving 9 bases between the germline ends. In germline, CDR1 is SGHRS, CDR2 YFSETQ. The CDR3 consists of 14 residues. The CDR3 DNA reads TGCGCCAGCAGCTTACAGGGATATAATGAAAAACTGTTTTTT. Encoded protein: CASSLQGYNEKLFF.

This rearrangement joins TRBV6-1 to TRBJ1-5, with D possibly TRBD1 on 6 matching bases. Looked up from germline, CDR1 is MNHNS and CDR2 is SASEGT. CDR3 length: 16 amino acids. Trimming removed 2 bases at V and 4 bases at J, with 15 bases between. The CDR3 nucleotides read TGTGCCAGCAGTGAATCCCCTTCGACAGGTAATCAGCCCCAGCATTTT. It is translated as CASSESPSTGNQPQHF.

The chain combines TRBV6-2 or TRBV6-3 with TRBJ1-1, with TRBD1 matching 7 bases. J was trimmed by 5 bases and V by 5 bases; bases with no gene match: 5. Germline V gene data show CDR1 as MNHEY and CDR2 as SVGEGT. This CDR3 is 13 amino acids long. CDR3 region: CASSQQGWTEAFF. For the CDR3, the DNA is TGTGCCAGCAGTCAACAGGGGTGGACTGAAGCTTTCTTT.

The chain carries TRBV18 and TRBJ1-1, with TRBD1 identical over 8 bases. Germline V gene sequence: CDR1 KGHSH, CDR2 LQKENI. The CDR3 consists of 14 residues. V gave up 3 bases and J gave up 11 bases; unmatched junction bases: 11. The CDR3 protein is CASSPIQQGVDAFF. CDR3 coding DNA: TGTGCCAGCTCACCGATCCAACAGGGGGTGGATGCTTTCTTT.

The V gene is TRBV7-9, the J gene TRBJ2-3; D perhaps matches TRBD2 (6 bases). Germline V gene sequence: CDR1 SEHNR, CDR2 FQNEAQ (reference sequence). V gave up 7 bases and J gave up 0 bases, with 17 bases separating them. CDR3 size: 16 residues. The CDR3 bases are TGTGCCAGCACCGCACCGAACCGGGGGAGCACAGATACGCAGTATTTT. The encoded protein is CASTAPNRGSTDTQYF.

The chain carries TRBV24-1 and TRBJ2-1; D is undetermined. This CDR3 has 13 amino acids. Per the germline V gene, CDR1 is KGHDR and CDR2 is SFDVKD. With 3 bases removed from V and 12 bases from J, the gap between germline ends came to 14 bases. The CDR3 sequence is CATSDTLSLVQFF. CDR3 sequence (DNA): TGTGCCACCAGTGATACCCTTAGCTTAGTGCAGTTCTTC.

The rearrangement links TRBV6-6 to TRBJ2-7, with D tentatively TRBD2 (5 bases). This CDR3 is built from 14 residues. From germline, CDR1 is MNHNY and CDR2 SVGAGI (reference sequence). The germline V and J ends were trimmed by 2 bases and 3 bases, with 11 bases remaining between them. CDR3 DNA: TGTGCCAGCAGTTACGCCGGGAATCTCTACGAGCAGTACTTC. Residues: CASSYAGNLYEQYF.